These 23 T cell receptor beta chains share one sample of origin, sequenced in a study of neurological immune-mediated disorders. MiXCR was run by TCRdb on the 5' RACE reads, yielding one entry per CDR3 protein. The profile covers about 95,000 distinct CDR3 sequences, with 3.5% to 4% appearing a single time and around 5.5% taken by the ten largest. The source material was PBMCs. Receptors were obtained from a young woman with multiple sclerosis.

This clonotype was counted at least ten times. The rearrangement links TRBV28 to TRBJ1-6; unclear D gene. V lost 5 bases to trimming and J lost 10 bases, with 18 bases between them. The CDR3 runs 15 residues. Germline V CDR1 and CDR2: MDHEN, SYDVKM. CDR3 protein: CASSPPQAVISPLHF. The CDR3 DNA reads as TGTGCCAGCAGTCCCCCCCAGGCGGTTATCTCACCCCTCCACTTT. Full variable domain (missing parts from reference TRBV28 and TRBJ1-6): DVKVTQSSRYLVKRTGEKVFLECVQDMDHENMFWYRQDPGLGLRLIYFSYDVKMKEKGDIPEGYSVSREKKERFSLILESASTNQTSMYLCASSPPQAVISPLHFGNGTRLTVT.

At least ten counts were recorded for this clonotype. The chain links TRBV20-1 to TRBJ1-1; weak D call: TRBD1 (6 bases). From germline, CDR1 is DFQATT and CDR2 SNEGSKA (reference sequence). The CDR3 has 15 residues. V was pared by 0 bases and J by 1 base, with 12 bases between. The CDR3 is CSARDHRTANTEAFF. In DNA, the CDR3 is TGCAGTGCTAGAGATCATCGGACAGCGAACACTGAAGCTTTCTTT.

This clonotype was seen at least ten times. The rearrangement links TRBV20-1 to TRBJ2-1, with TRBD1 identical over 9 bases. CDR1 and CDR2 (germline): DFQATT, SNEGSKA (reference sequence). V lost 3 bases and J lost 4; bases outside the gene matches: 13. This CDR3 contains 17 residues. The CDR3: CSASGQGNFHAYNEQFF. The CDR3 DNA reads as TGCAGTGCTAGTGGACAGGGGAACTTTCACGCATACAATGAGCAGTTCTTC.

This clonotype was recorded at least ten times. The genes are TRBV7-9 and TRBJ2-1; no clear D gene. Per germline, CDR1 SEHNR and CDR2 FQNEAQ (reference sequence). CDR3 length equals 12 residues. Trimming shortened V by 1 base and J by 5 bases, and 3 bases separated the two germline ends. As DNA, the CDR3 is TGTGCCAGCAGCTTAGGGAACAATGAGCAGTTCTTC. It encodes CASSLGNNEQFF.

This clonotype was counted at least ten times. The chain combines TRBV29-1 with TRBJ1-5; D gene uncertain. Germline V gene data show CDR1 as SQVTM and CDR2 as ANQGSEA. The CDR3 covers 13 residues. V was clipped by 0 bases and J by 1 base, with 4 bases between them. The CDR3 DNA reads TGCAGCGTTGAAGAGGGGAGCAATCAGCCCCAGCATTTT. Translating gives CSVEEGSNQPQHF.

This clonotype was found many times. J is TRBJ2-1 and V is TRBV7-2; D unresolved. Germline lookup yields CDR1 SGHTA and CDR2 FQGNSA. The V gene lost 4 bases and the J gene lost 10 bases, with 14 bases spanning the gap. The length of the CDR3 is 13 residues. The CDR3 nucleotides read TGTGCCAGCAGCTCCCGGAGTAGCTTCGAGCAGTTCTTC. It specifies CASSSRSSFEQFF.

This clonotype showed up many times. V gene TRBV6-6 combines with J gene TRBJ2-4, with D perhaps matching TRBD1 or TRBD2 (5 bases each). CDR1 and CDR2 (germline): MNHNY, SVGAGI (reference sequence). Trimming stripped 2 bases from V and 3 bases from J, with 17 bases between. This CDR3 has 17 residues. For the CDR3, the DNA is TGTGCCAGCAGTTACACGAGGGGCGAAGAAGGCAAAAACATTCAGTACTTC. Its translation is CASSYTRGEEGKNIQYF.

This clonotype was observed many times. V and J are TRBV28 and TRBJ2-2, with 10 bases matching TRBD2. This CDR3 comprises 18 residues. Germline V gene lookup returns CDR1 MDHEN and CDR2 SYDVKM. V dropped 5 bases and J dropped 3; count of bases not matched to a gene: 12. The CDR3 coding sequence is TGTGCCAGCAGTACGCTCCGGCTAGCGGGAGTGGACACCGGGGAGCTGTTTTTT. It translates to CASSTLRLAGVDTGELFF.

This clonotype was seen repeatedly, ten times or more. This chain uses TRBV20-1 with TRBJ2-3; perhaps TRBD2 as D (5 bases). The germline gives CDR1 DFQATT, CDR2 SNEGSKA (reference sequence). The CDR3 contains 13 residues. Trimming removed 2 bases from V and 4 bases from J, with 10 bases in between. The CDR3 DNA sequence: TGCAGTGCTAGAAGGCTAGCCGCAGATACGCAGTATTTT. Translation gives CSARRLAADTQYF.

There are many counts of this clonotype. V is TRBV5-6 and J is TRBJ2-5; D call uncertain. With 4 bases removed from V and 5 bases from J, the gap between germline ends came to 15 bases. The CDR3 length is 14 residues. The V gene's germline CDR1 is SGHDT and CDR2 YYEEEE. The CDR3 coding sequence is TGTGCCAGCAGCACGGACCGGGCATGGGAGACCCAGTACTTC. Protein: CASSTDRAWETQYF.

This clonotype was observed many times. V gene TRBV9 combines with J gene TRBJ1-6; TRBD1 might be the D (6 bases). Germline V gives CDR1 SGDLS, CDR2 YYNGEE. V was clipped by 3 bases and J by 6 bases, with 16 bases between them. This CDR3 has 16 amino acids. CDR3 bases: TGTGCCAGCAGCGGTCAGTCGGGGGCCGGTAATTCACCCCTCCACTTT. Its protein is CASSGQSGAGNSPLHF.

This clonotype was recorded at least ten times. As DNA, the CDR3 is TGCGCCAGCAGCTTGGATTCGGTCCAAGAGACCCAGTACTTC. It is translated as CASSLDSVQETQYF. The rearrangement uses TRBV5-1 and TRBJ2-5; unclear D gene. Germline V gene lookup returns CDR1 SGHRS and CDR2 YFSETQ. The CDR3 runs to 14 residues. V lost 0 bases and J lost 1, with 7 bases in between. Looking up the rest from reference TRBV5-1 and TRBJ2-5 gives the full variable domain: KAGVTQTPRYLIKTRGQQVTLSCSPISGHRSVSWYQQTPGQGLQFLFEYFSETQRNKGNFPGRFSGRQFSNSRSEMNVSTLELGDSALYLCASSLDSVQETQYFGPGTRLLVL.

Many counts were recorded for this clonotype. The CDR3 nucleotides are TGCGCCAGCAGCCAAGATTTTCGCGGGGGGGCTCATTACAATGAGCAGTTCTTC. Protein product: CASSQDFRGGAHYNEQFF. The V call is TRBV4-1, the J call TRBJ2-1; 9 bases map to TRBD2. The CDR3 has 18 amino acids. The germline CDR1 and CDR2 sequences are MGHRA and YSYEKL. V gave up 0 bases and J gave up 4 bases; unmatched junction bases: 10.

Ten or more counts support this clonotype. The chain combines TRBV4-2 with TRBJ2-5; D is unclear. Germline-derived CDR1 and CDR2 are LGHNA and YNFKEQ. With 0 bases removed from V and 2 bases from J, the gap between germline ends came to 1 base. The CDR3 length is 12 residues. The CDR3 protein is CASSQEQETQYF. The DNA of the CDR3 is TGTGCCAGCAGCCAAGAACAAGAGACCCAGTACTTC.

V and J are TRBV28 and TRBJ2-7, with TRBD2 identical over 9 bases. The CDR3 is 15 residues long. J lost 0 bases, V lost 8 bases, and 8 bases had no gene match. CDR1 MDHEN and CDR2 SYDVKM come from the germline V gene. This CDR3 is CASGVPTSGSYEQYF. The CDR3 coding sequence is TGTGCCAGCGGAGTACCGACTAGCGGCTCCTACGAGCAGTACTTC.

The sample holds many counts of this clonotype. The J gene is TRBJ2-5, the V gene TRBV5-1; TRBD1 or TRBD2 may be the D gene (5 bases each). The CDR3 loop spans 13 amino acids. V lost 0 bases and J lost 5, with 8 bases in between. Germline-derived CDR1 and CDR2 are SGHRS and YFSETQ. CDR3 nucleotide sequence: TGCGCCAGCAGCTTGGCCAGGGAGGAGACCCAGTACTTC. Its protein is CASSLAREETQYF.

This clonotype was observed at least ten times. The rearrangement joins TRBV2 to TRBJ2-2, with D perhaps matching TRBD2 (5 bases). Trimming cost V 6 bases and J 5 bases, with 10 bases left between them. The CDR3 runs 13 residues. The germline V gene encodes CDR1 SNHLY and CDR2 FYNNEI. CDR3 residues: CASRDFQTGELFF. CDR3 bases: TGTGCCAGCAGGGACTTCCAAACCGGGGAGCTGTTTTTT.

At least ten counts were recorded for this clonotype. The CDR3 DNA sequence: TGTGCCACGGGTACCGGGGGGGGGAGTTCACCCCTCCACTTT. This translates into CATGTGGGSSPLHF. The rearrangement joins TRBV15 to TRBJ1-6; D might be TRBD1 (5 bases). Looked up from germline, CDR1 is LNHNV and CDR2 is YYDKDF (reference sequence). The V gene lost 9 bases and the J gene lost 9 bases, with 18 bases spanning the gap. The CDR3 is made up of 14 amino acids.

This clonotype was detected ten times or more. The chain recombines TRBV7-6 with TRBJ1-3; perhaps TRBD1 as D (6 bases). Germline values: CDR1 SGHVS, CDR2 FNYEAQ. V lost 5 bases and J lost 0, with 17 bases in between. The CDR3 totals 17 residues. CDR3 in amino acids: CASSPRVGGSSGNTIYF. In DNA, the CDR3 is TGTGCCAGCAGCCCCCGGGTGGGGGGCTCCTCTGGAAACACCATATATTTT.

This clonotype has only a few counts. This sequence joins TRBV5-1 and TRBJ1-1, with 9 nucleotides matching TRBD1. Germline CDR1 is SGHRS and CDR2 is YFSETQ. The CDR3 totals 16 residues. The V gene end was trimmed by 0 bases and the J gene end by 0 bases; junction bases not matched to a gene: 3. The CDR3 nucleotides are TGCGCCAGCAGCTTGGGACAGGGGGGATTGAACACTGAAGCTTTCTTT. Protein: CASSLGQGGLNTEAFF.

The sample holds many counts of this clonotype. Here the CDR3 DNA reads TGTGCCAGCAGCTTAGCTGTGGGGTTGTACGAGCAGTACTTC. It encodes CASSLAVGLYEQYF. V usage is TRBV7-2 and J usage is TRBJ2-7; D call uncertain. Germline values: CDR1 SGHTA, CDR2 FQGNSA. The CDR3 runs 14 residues. V lost 0 bases, J lost 4 bases, and 10 bases lay in between.

This clonotype was observed many times. The chain joins TRBV5-1 to TRBJ2-5, with a tentative D call TRBD1 (5 bases). CDR1 and CDR2 from the germline V gene are SGHRS and YFSETQ. This CDR3 is 14 amino acids long. V shed 5 bases and J shed 2 bases, with 13 bases lying between them. CDR3 loop: CASSSGQAQETQYF. DNA of the CDR3: TGCGCCAGCAGTTCCGGACAAGCTCAAGAGACCCAGTACTTC. The full variable domain, completed using reference TRBV5-1 and TRBJ2-5, is KAGVTQTPRYLIKTRGQQVTLSCSPISGHRSVSWYQQTPGQGLQFLFEYFSETQRNKGNFPGRFSGRQFSNSRSEMNVSTLELGDSALYLCASSSGQAQETQYFGPGTRLLVL.

The sample holds many counts of this clonotype. The chain couples TRBV5-4 to TRBJ2-2; 7 bases match TRBD2. The length of the CDR3 is 13 residues. Germline CDR1 SGHNT, CDR2 YYREEE (reference sequence). The V segment lost 4 bases and the J segment 6 bases; nucleotides outside the gene matches: 3. The CDR3 bases are TGTGCCAGCAGCGGCGGGAGTCCCGGGGAGCTGTTTTTT. Translated, it gives CASSGGSPGELFF.